Listed below are T cell receptor beta chains from one sample, sequenced in a study of graft-versus-host responses after intestinal transplantation. TCRdb's table, derived via immunoSEQ multiplex PCR, lists solely in-frame clones and lacks some. The repertoire holds about 28,000 clones, around 85% seen once, with roughly 18% in the top ten. Their specific antigens are unknown. The sequenced sample was unstimulated CD8+ T cells sorted from spleen or lymph node cells, obtained before intestinal transplant. Every receptor here comes from a human donor who received an intestinal transplant. The CDR3 runs from the conserved cysteine through the conserved F or W. D genes are given only for firm matches. The size field is filled for only some rows; it gives once, few, many or a size class.

NA	TRBV5-1	TRBJ2-7	TRBD1	15	CASSLGQGFLDEQYF	TGCGCCAGCAGTTTGGGACAGGGCTTTTTGGACGAGCAGTACTTC
NA	TRBV5-5	TRBJ2-7	TRBD1	17	CASSPLGLTGPSYEQYF	TGTGCCAGCAGCCCCTTGGGGCTGACAGGGCCTTCCTACGAGCAGTACTTC
NA	TRBV9	TRBJ1-4	NA	15	CASSTHTGFSEKLFF	TGTGCCAGCAGCACCCACACAGGGTTCAGTGAAAAACTGTTTTTT
once	TRBV5-8	TRBJ2-5	NA	12	CASSLDHVEQYF	TGTGCCAGCAGCTTGGATCACGTGGAGCAGTACTTC
NA	TRBV11-2	TRBJ2-1	TRBD2	15	CASNPLLASYNEQFF	TGTGCCAGCAATCCGTTACTAGCGTCCTACAATGAGCAGTTCTTC
NA	TRBV29-1	TRBJ2-2	TRBD1	13	CSLQGQNTGELFF	TGCAGTCTACAGGGGCAGAACACCGGGGAGCTGTTTTTT
NA	TRBV2	TRBJ2-5	NA	15	CASSEDIDSTETQYF	TGTGCCAGCAGTGAAGATATCGACAGCACGGAGACCCAGTACTTC
NA	TRBV11-3	TRBJ2-5	NA	16	CASSPRRGELQETQYF	TGTGCCAGCAGCCCCCGTAGGGGCGAGTTACAAGAGACCCAGTACTTC
NA	TRBV18	TRBJ1-2	NA	13	CASSPPTNYGYTF	TGTGCCAGCTCACCCCCCACTAACTATGGCTACACCTTC
NA	TRBV9	TRBJ2-1	NA	14	CASSVAVLYNEQFF	TGTGCCAGCAGCGTAGCGGTGCTCTACAATGAGCAGTTCTTC
few	TRBV6-5	TRBJ2-7	NA	14	CASSFFRVWNEQYF	TGTGCCAGCAGCTTTTTCAGGGTTTGGAACGAGCAGTACTTC
NA	TRBV10-2	TRBJ2-7	TRBD2	12	CASGLVYYEQYF	TGCGCCAGCGGACTAGTTTATTACGAGCAGTACTTC
NA	TRBV18	TRBJ2-1	TRBD2	18	CASSSRNGLAGGRGEQFF	TGTGCCAGCTCATCAAGGAACGGACTAGCGGGAGGTAGGGGTGAGCAGTTCTTC
NA	TRBV9	TRBJ2-1	TRBD2	15	CASSVGTSGYNEQFF	TGTGCCAGCAGCGTTGGTACTAGCGGGTACAATGAGCAGTTCTTC
NA	TRBV7-7	TRBJ2-1	TRBD2	14	CASADGRGMNEQFF	TGTGCTAGCGCGGACGGGAGGGGGATGAATGAGCAGTTCTTC
NA	TRBV7-8	TRBJ2-7	TRBD2	13	CASNSREGYEQYF	TGTGCCAGCAACTCCCGGGAGGGTTACGAGCAGTACTTC
NA	TRBV5-1	TRBJ2-5	TRBD2	16	CASSSTGTSGMGTQYF	TGCGCCAGCAGCTCAACCGGGACTAGCGGGATGGGGACCCAGTACTTC
NA	TRBV4-1	TRBJ1-4	NA	15	CASSQDQGISEKLFF	TGCGCCAGCAGCCAAGATCAGGGGATTAGTGAAAAACTGTTTTTT
NA	TRBV4-1	TRBJ2-3	TRBD2	16	CASRPTSGGAADTQYF	TGCGCCAGCAGACCCACTAGCGGGGGGGCCGCAGATACGCAGTATTTT
NA	TRBV7-8	TRBJ2-1	NA	15	CASSLGAGEYNEQFF	TGTGCCAGCAGCTTGGGGGCGGGCGAGTACAATGAGCAGTTCTTC
NA	TRBV10-3	TRBJ1-1	NA	14	CAISEWGGNTEAFF	TGTGCCATCAGTGAGTGGGGGGGGAACACTGAAGCTTTCTTT
NA	TRBV6-1	TRBJ1-4	NA	14	CASSDQGSNEKLFF	TGTGCCAGCAGTGACCAGGGTTCTAATGAAAAACTGTTTTTT
NA	TRBV2	TRBJ2-3	NA	18	CASSERLWIAVPGDTQYF	TGTGCCAGCAGTGAACGCCTATGGATTGCCGTACCCGGGGATACGCAGTATTTT
NA	TRBV7-6	TRBJ2-7	NA	16	CASSLGGQQDSYEQYF	TGTGCCAGCAGCTTAGGTGGACAACAAGACTCCTACGAGCAGTACTTC
NA	TRBV28	TRBJ2-7	TRBD2	17	CASSSGQWGLDFHEQYF	TGTGCCAGCAGTTCGGGGCAATGGGGACTAGATTTCCACGAGCAGTACTTC
few	TRBV7-7	TRBJ2-3	NA	14	CASSPRTNTDTQYF	TGTGCCAGCAGCCCCCGGACTAACACAGATACGCAGTATTTT
NA	TRBV5-1	TRBJ2-1	TRBD2	16	CASSLAGTSGDNEQFF	TGCGCCAGCAGCTTGGCCGGGACTAGCGGGGACAATGAGCAGTTCTTC
NA	TRBV28	TRBJ2-3	TRBD2	17	CASSLGLAGAFTDTQYF	TGTGCCAGCAGTCTCGGACTAGCGGGAGCCTTCACAGATACGCAGTATTTT
NA	TRBV10-3	TRBJ2-5	NA	17	CAISDRIGTGAGETQYF	TGTGCCATCAGTGACCGAATCGGGACTGGCGCGGGGGAGACCCAGTACTTC
NA	TRBV5-1	TRBJ2-1	TRBD2	15	CASSLGAGGPNEQFF	TGCGCCAGCAGCTTGGGGGCGGGGGGGCCAAATGAGCAGTTCTTC
NA	TRBV15	TRBJ2-1	TRBD1	17	CATKNRGPGSSYNEQFF	TGTGCCACCAAGAACAGGGGGCCGGGTAGCTCCTACAATGAGCAGTTCTTC
few	TRBV4-1	TRBJ1-4	NA	15	CASSQDRRQGEKLFF	TGCGCCAGCAGCCAAGATCGGCGGCAAGGAGAAAAACTGTTTTTT
NA	TRBV2	TRBJ2-5	TRBD1	15	CASSGWDRARETQYF	TGTGCCAGCAGTGGATGGGACAGGGCTCGAGAGACCCAGTACTTC
once	TRBV4-1	TRBJ1-3	NA	19	CASSQEGRGDYLSGNTIYF	TGCGCCAGCAGCCAAGAAGGTCGGGGGGACTACCTCTCTGGAAACACCATATATTTT
NA	TRBV4-1	TRBJ2-3	TRBD2	18	CASSQDSGLAGAPDTQYF	TGCGCCAGCAGCCAAGATTCGGGCCTAGCGGGAGCTCCAGATACGCAGTATTTT
NA	TRBV19	TRBJ2-7	NA	18	CASSMRAGERSTFYEQYF	TGTGCCAGTAGCATGAGGGCAGGGGAGAGGTCAACCTTCTACGAGCAGTACTTC
few	TRBV28	TRBJ1-1	NA	14	CASSSLGGGTEAFF	TGTGCCAGCAGTTCCCTTGGGGGGGGCACTGAAGCTTTCTTT
NA	TRBV10-3	TRBJ2-1	TRBD2	16	CAITEISGGTYNEQFF	TGTGCCATCACCGAGATTAGCGGGGGGACCTACAATGAGCAGTTCTTC
NA	TRBV2	TRBJ2-3	TRBD2	14	CASSRLAGSDTQYF	TGTGCCAGCAGTCGACTAGCGGGGTCAGATACGCAGTATTTT
NA	TRBV14	TRBJ1-2	NA	14	CASSQESGGYGYTF	TGTGCCAGCAGCCAAGAGTCAGGTGGTTATGGCTACACCTTC
NA	TRBV21-1	TRBJ1-2	NA	15	CASSTGQGANYGYTF	TGTGCCAGCAGCACCGGACAGGGAGCTAACTATGGCTACACCTTC
few	TRBV6-4	TRBJ2-5	NA	16	CASSSPLWPGQETQYF	TGTGCCAGCAGTTCCCCGCTATGGCCGGGGCAAGAGACCCAGTACTTC
NA	TRBV6-4	TRBJ2-1	TRBD2	15	CASSRVAGEADEQFF	TGTGCCAGCAGTAGGGTAGCGGGAGAAGCCGATGAGCAGTTCTTC
NA	TRBV28	TRBJ2-7	TRBD2	14	CASSLVAGGDEQYF	TGTGCCAGCAGTTTAGTGGCGGGGGGGGACGAGCAGTACTTC
NA	TRBV10-3	TRBJ1-1	TRBD1	15	CAISEVRGHNTEAFF	TGTGCCATCAGTGAGGTCAGGGGGCATAACACTGAAGCTTTCTTT
medium-sized	TRBV6-5	TRBJ2-1	NA	11	CASSGGLEQFF	TGTGCCAGCTCCGGCGGCTTAGAGCAGTTCTTC
NA	TRBV5-5	TRBJ2-2	NA	15	CASSLARINTGELFF	TGTGCCAGCAGCTTGGCCAGGATTAACACCGGGGAGCTGTTTTTT
NA	TRBV7-9	TRBJ2-4	TRBD1	13	CASSLTGVNIQYF	TGTGCCAGCAGCCTGACAGGGGTCAACATTCAGTACTTC
few	TRBV29-1	TRBJ2-1	TRBD2	14	CSVDSGLAGVAGFF	TGCAGCGTTGATTCAGGACTAGCGGGGGTCGCGGGGTTCTTC
NA	TRBV7-3	TRBJ2-1	TRBD1	15	CASSLIGTGGLEQFF	TGTGCCAGCAGCTTAATAGGGACAGGGGGCCTTGAGCAGTTCTTC
medium-sized	TRBV7-9	TRBJ1-3	TRBD1	16	CASSLVHRGLWNTIYF	TGTGCCAGCAGCTTAGTTCACAGGGGGCTTTGGAACACCATATATTTT
NA	TRBV13	TRBJ2-2	NA	13	CASSSEARGELFF	TGTGCCAGCAGCTCCGAGGCGCGGGGGGAGCTGTTTTTT
NA	TRBV29-1	TRBJ2-1	NA	12	CSVADRMDEQFF	TGCAGCGTTGCCGACAGAATGGATGAGCAGTTCTTC
NA	TRBV28	TRBJ1-4	NA	14	CASSLRSFNEKLFF	TGTGCCAGCAGTTTAAGGAGCTTTAATGAAAAACTGTTTTTT
NA	TRBV10-3	TRBJ2-3	NA	18	CAISWSPKAGTSTDTQYF	TGTGCCATCAGTTGGTCCCCGAAAGCGGGCACTAGCACAGATACGCAGTATTTT